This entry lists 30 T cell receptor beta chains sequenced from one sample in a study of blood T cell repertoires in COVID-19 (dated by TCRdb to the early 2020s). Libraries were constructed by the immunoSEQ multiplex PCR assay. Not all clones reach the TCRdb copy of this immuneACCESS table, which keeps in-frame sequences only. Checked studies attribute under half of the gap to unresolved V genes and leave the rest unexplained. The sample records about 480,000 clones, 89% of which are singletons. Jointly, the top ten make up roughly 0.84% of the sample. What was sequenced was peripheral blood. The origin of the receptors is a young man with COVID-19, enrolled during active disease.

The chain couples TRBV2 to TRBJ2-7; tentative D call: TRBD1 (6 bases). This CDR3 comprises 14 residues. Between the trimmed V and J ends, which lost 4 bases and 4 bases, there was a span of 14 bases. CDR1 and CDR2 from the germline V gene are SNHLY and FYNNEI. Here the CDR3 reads CASSGGRGRYEQYF. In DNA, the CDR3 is TGTGCCAGCAGTGGTGGCAGGGGAAGGTACGAGCAGTACTTC.

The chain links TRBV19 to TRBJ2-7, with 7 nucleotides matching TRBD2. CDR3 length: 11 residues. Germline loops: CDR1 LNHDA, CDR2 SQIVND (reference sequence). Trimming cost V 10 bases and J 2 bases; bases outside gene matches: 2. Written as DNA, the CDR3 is TGTGCCACCGGGACTACCTACGAGCAGTACTTC. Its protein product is CATGTTYEQYF.

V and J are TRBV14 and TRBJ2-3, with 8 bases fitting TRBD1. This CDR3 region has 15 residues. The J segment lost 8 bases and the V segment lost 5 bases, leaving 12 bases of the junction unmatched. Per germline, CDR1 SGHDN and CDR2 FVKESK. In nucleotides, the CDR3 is TGTGCCAGCAGCTTTGGACAGGGAGGTTTCGGTACGCAGTATTTT. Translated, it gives CASSFGQGGFGTQYF.

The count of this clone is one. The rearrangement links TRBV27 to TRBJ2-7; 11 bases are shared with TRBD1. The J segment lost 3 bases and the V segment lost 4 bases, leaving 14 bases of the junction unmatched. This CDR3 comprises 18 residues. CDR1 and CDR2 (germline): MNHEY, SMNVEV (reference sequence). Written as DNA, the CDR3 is TGTGCCAGCAGTTCTAGAATCTCCGGGACAGGGGGGTTCTACGAGCAGTACTTC. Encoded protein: CASSSRISGTGGFYEQYF.

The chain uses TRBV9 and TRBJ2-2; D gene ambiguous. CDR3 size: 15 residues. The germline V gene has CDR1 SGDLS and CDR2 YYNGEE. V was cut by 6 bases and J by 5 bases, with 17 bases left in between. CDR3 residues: CASKPSSGETGELFF. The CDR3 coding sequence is TGTGCCAGCAAGCCCTCTAGTGGCGAAACCGGGGAGCTGTTTTTT.

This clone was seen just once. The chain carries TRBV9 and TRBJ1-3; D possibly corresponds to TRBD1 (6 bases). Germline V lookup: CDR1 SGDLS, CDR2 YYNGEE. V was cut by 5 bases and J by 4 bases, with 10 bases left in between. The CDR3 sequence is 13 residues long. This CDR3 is CASSGTTGNTIYF. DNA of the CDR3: TGTGCCAGCAGTGGGACAACAGGAAACACCATATATTTT. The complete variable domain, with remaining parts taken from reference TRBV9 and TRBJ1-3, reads DSGVTQTPKHLITATGQRVTLRCSPRSGDLSVYWYQQSLDQGLQFLIQYYNGEERAKGNILERFSAQQFPDLHSELNLSSLELGDSALYFCASSGTTGNTIYFGEGSWLTVV.

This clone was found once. Here the CDR3 reads CASSLARRTGNGYTF. CDR3 DNA: TGTGCCAGCAGCTTAGCTCGGCGGACAGGGAATGGCTACACCTTC. This chain joins TRBV7-9 and TRBJ1-2, with 8 bases matching TRBD1. The V gene end was trimmed by 0 bases and the J gene end by 6 bases; junction bases not matched to a gene: 6. The CDR3 is made up of 15 amino acids. CDR1 and CDR2 from the germline V gene are SEHNR and FQNEAQ (reference sequence).

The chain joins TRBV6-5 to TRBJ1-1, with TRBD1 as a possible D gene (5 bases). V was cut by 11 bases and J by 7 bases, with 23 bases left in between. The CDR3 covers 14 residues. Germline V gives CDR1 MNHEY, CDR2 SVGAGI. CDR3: CAEAEGKEQGEAFF. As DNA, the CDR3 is TGTGCCGAAGCCGAAGGGAAAGAGCAGGGTGAAGCTTTCTTT.

CDR3 DNA sequence: TGTGCCAGCAGCCAAAGGTCCGCGGGGTCCTCTAACGGGGAGCTGTTTTTT. Translated: CASSQRSAGSSNGELFF. The chain employs TRBV3-1 (or the pseudogene TRBV3-2) and TRBJ2-2; D may be TRBD2 (6 bases). The CDR3 extends over 17 amino acids. Germline V gene lookup returns CDR1 LGHDT and CDR2 YNNKEL (reference sequence). Trimming took off 2 bases at V and 7 bases at J, with 20 bases between the two ends.

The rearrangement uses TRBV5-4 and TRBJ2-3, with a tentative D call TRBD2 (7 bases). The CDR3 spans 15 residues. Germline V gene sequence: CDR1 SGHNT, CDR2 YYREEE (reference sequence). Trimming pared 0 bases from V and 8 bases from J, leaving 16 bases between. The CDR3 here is CASSLDSQGRVTQYF. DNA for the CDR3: TGTGCCAGCAGCTTGGATTCGCAGGGGAGGGTTACGCAGTATTTT.

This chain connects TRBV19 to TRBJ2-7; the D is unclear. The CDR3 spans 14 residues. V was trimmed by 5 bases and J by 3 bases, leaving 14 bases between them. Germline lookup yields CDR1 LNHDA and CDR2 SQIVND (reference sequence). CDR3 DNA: TGTGCCAGTAGTTTTCAACTGAAATTCTACGAGCAGTACTTC. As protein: CASSFQLKFYEQYF. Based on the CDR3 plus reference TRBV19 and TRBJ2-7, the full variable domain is DGGITQSPKYLFRKEGQNVTLSCEQNLNHDAMYWYRQDPGQGLRLIYYSQIVNDFQKGDIAEGYSVSREKKESFPLTVTSAQKNPTAFYLCASSFQLKFYEQYFGPGTRLTVT.

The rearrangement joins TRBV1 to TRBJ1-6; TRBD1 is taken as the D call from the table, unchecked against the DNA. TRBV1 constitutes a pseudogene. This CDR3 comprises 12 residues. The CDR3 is CTSTDRDSPLHF. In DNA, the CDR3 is TGCACCAGCACTGACAGGGACTCACCCCTCCACTTT.

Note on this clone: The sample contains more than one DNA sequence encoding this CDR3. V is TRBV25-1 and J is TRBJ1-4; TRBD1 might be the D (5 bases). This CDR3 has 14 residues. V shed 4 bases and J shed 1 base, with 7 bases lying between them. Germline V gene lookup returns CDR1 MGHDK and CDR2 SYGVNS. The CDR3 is CASSVGGTNEKLFF. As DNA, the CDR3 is TGTGCCAGCAGTGTGGGGGGAACTAATGAAAAACTGTTTTTT.

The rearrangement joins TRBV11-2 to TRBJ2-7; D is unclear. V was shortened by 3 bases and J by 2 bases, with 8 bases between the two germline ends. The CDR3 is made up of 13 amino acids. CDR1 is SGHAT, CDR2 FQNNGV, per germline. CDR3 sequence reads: CASSFLTAYEQYF. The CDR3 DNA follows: TGTGCCAGCAGCTTTCTCACAGCCTACGAGCAGTACTTC.

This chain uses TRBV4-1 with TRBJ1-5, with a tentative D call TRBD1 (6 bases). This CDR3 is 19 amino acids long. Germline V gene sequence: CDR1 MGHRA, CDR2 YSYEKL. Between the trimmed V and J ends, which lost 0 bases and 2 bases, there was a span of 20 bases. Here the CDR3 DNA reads TGCGCCAGCAGCCAAGAGGGCCAGGGCAGGGGAATGGGCAATCAGCCCCAGCATTTT. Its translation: CASSQEGQGRGMGNQPQHF.

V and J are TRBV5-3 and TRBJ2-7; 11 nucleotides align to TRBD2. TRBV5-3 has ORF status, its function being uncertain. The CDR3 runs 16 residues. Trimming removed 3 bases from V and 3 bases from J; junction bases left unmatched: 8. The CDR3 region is CARSSGLAGNDYEQYF. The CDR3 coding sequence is TGTGCCAGAAGCTCCGGACTAGCGGGTAATGACTACGAGCAGTACTTC.

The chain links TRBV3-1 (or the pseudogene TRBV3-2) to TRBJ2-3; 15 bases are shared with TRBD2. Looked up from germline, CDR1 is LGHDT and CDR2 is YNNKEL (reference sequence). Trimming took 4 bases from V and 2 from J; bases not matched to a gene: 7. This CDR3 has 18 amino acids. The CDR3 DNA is TGTGCCAGCAGCCTCGGACTAGCGGGGGGGCATAACACAGATACGCAGTATTTT. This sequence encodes CASSLGLAGGHNTDTQYF.

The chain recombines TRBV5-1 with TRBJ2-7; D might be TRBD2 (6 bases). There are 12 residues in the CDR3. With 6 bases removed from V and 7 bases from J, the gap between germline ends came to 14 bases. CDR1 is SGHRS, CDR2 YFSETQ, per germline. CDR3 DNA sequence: TGCGCCAGCACCTCGGACGGGGGTGAGCAGTACTTC. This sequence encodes CASTSDGGEQYF.

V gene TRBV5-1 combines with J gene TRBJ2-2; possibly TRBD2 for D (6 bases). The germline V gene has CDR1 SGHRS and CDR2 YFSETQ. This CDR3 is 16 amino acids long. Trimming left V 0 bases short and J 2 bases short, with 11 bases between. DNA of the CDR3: TGCGCCAGCAGCTTGGAAGGCGGGATCAACACCGGGGAGCTGTTTTTT. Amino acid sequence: CASSLEGGINTGELFF. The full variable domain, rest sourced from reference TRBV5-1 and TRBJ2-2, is KAGVTQTPRYLIKTRGQQVTLSCSPISGHRSVSWYQQTPGQGLQFLFEYFSETQRNKGNFPGRFSGRQFSNSRSEMNVSTLELGDSALYLCASSLEGGINTGELFFGEGSRLTVL.

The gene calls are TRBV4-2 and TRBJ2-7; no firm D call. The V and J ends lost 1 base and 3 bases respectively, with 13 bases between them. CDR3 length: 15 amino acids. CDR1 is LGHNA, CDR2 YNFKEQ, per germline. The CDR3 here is CASSQVGDRLYEQYF. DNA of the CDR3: TGTGCCAGCAGCCAAGTAGGAGACCGACTCTACGAGCAGTACTTC.

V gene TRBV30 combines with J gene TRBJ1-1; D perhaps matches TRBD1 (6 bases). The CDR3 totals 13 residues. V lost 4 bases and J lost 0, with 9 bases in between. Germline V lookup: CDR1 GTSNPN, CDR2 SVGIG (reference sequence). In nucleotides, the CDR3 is TGTGCCTGGAACAGGGCTTTGAACACTGAAGCTTTCTTT. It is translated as CAWNRALNTEAFF. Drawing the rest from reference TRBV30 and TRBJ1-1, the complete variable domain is SQTIHQWPATLVQPVGSPLSLECTVEGTSNPNLYWYRQAAGRGLQLLFYSVGIGQISSEVPQNLSASRPQDRQFILSSKKLLLSDSGFYLCAWNRALNTEAFFGQGTRLTVV.

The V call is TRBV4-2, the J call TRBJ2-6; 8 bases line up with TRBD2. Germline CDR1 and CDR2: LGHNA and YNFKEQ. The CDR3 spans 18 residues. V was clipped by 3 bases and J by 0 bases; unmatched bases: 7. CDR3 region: CASSHWGLESSGANVLTF. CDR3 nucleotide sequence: TGTGCCAGCAGCCATTGGGGACTAGAAAGCTCTGGGGCCAACGTCCTGACTTTC.

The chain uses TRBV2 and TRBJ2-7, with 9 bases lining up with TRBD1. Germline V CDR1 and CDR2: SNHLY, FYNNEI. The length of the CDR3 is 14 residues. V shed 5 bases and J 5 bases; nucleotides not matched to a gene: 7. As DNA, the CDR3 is TGTGCCAGCAGTAAGGACAGGGGCCTCAACGAGCAGTACTTC. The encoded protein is CASSKDRGLNEQYF.

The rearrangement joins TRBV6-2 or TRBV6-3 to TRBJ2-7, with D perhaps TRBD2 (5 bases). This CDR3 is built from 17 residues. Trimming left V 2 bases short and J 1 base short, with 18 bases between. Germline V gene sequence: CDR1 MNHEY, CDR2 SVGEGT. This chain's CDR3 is CASSYPTKGPSSYEQYF. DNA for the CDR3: TGTGCCAGCAGTTACCCGACTAAAGGGCCAAGTTCCTACGAGCAGTACTTC.

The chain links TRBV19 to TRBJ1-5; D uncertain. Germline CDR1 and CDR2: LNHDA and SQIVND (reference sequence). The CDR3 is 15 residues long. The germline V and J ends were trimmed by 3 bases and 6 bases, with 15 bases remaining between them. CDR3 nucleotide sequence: TGTGCCAGTAGTATCCCCCGGCTTGGCGGTCAGCCCCAGCATTTT. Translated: CASSIPRLGGQPQHF.

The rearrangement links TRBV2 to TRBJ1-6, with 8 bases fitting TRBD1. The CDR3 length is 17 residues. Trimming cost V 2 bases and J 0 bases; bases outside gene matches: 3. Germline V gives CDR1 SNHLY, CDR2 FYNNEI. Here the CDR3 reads CASSERTGSSYNSPLHF. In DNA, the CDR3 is TGTGCCAGCAGTGAACGGACAGGGTCCTCCTATAATTCACCCCTCCACTTT.

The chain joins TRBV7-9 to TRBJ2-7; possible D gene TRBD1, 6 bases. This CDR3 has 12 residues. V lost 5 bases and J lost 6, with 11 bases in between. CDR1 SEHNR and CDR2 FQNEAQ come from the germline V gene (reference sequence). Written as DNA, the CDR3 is TGTGCCAGCAGCCCCATGACAGGCGAGCAGTACTTC. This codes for CASSPMTGEQYF.

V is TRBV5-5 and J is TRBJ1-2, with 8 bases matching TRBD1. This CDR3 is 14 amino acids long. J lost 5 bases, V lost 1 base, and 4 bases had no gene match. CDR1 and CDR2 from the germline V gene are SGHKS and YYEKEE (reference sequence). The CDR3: CASSLTGGFYGYTF. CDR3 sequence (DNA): TGTGCCAGCAGCTTGACAGGGGGATTTTATGGCTACACCTTC.

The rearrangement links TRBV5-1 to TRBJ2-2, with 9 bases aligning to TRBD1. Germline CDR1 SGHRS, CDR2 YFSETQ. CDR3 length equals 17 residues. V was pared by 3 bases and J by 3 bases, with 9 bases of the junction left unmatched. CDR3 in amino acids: CASSSSDRGLYTGELFF. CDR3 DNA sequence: TGCGCCAGCAGCTCGTCGGACAGGGGTCTATACACCGGGGAGCTGTTTTTT.

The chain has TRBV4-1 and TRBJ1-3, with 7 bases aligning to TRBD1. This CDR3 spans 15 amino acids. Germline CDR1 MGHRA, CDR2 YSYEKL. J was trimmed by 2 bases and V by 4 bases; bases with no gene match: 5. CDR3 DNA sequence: TGCGCCAGCAGCCCCCCCGGGACAGCTGGAAACACCATATATTTT. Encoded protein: CASSPPGTAGNTIYF.